The 19 T cell receptor beta chains below were found in one sample sequenced in a study of cytomegalovirus exposure and HLA in healthy donors. PCR used 60 Vbeta primers and 13 Jbeta primers. Sequencing was performed with immunoSEQ multiplex PCR; in TCRdb, only in-frame clones are kept and a portion is missing. The sample consists of about 160,000 clones, around four fifths of them appearing once. Sample: PBMCs. These receptors were obtained from a man between 18 and 35 years old in good health and CMV-seropositive.

The rearrangement links TRBV19 to TRBJ2-1; 7 bases are a match to TRBD2. Germline CDR1 is LNHDA and CDR2 is SQIVND (reference sequence). The CDR3 consists of 14 residues. V was clipped by 10 bases and J by 3 bases; unmatched bases: 9. DNA of the CDR3: TGTGCCACTGCAGCGGGGAGTGACTACAATGAGCAGTTCTTC. It yields the protein CATAAGSDYNEQFF.

V usage is TRBV9 and J usage is TRBJ2-5; D uncertain. CDR3 length equals 14 residues. V lost 0 bases and J lost 1, with 7 bases in between. Germline assignment: CDR1 SGDLS and CDR2 YYNGEE. The CDR3, as DNA: TGTGCCAGCAGCGTAGCTCTGTCCCAAGAGACCCAGTACTTC. As protein: CASSVALSQETQYF.

This rearrangement joins TRBV2 to TRBJ2-5; perhaps TRBD1 as D (7 bases). Looked up from germline, CDR1 is SNHLY and CDR2 is FYNNEI. With 8 bases removed from V and 4 bases from J, the gap between germline ends came to 11 bases. This CDR3 contains 12 residues. The CDR3 loop is CASAGQTETQYF. The CDR3 bases are TGTGCCAGCGCGGGACAGACAGAGACCCAGTACTTC.

V and J are TRBV30 and TRBJ1-2; D not resolved. The V end lost 0 bases, the J end lost 4 bases, and 12 bases lay between the germline ends. Germline lookup yields CDR1 GTSNPN and CDR2 SVGIG (reference sequence). The CDR3 has 14 amino acids. This chain's CDR3 is CAWSVSGSSYGYTF. As DNA, the CDR3 is TGTGCCTGGAGTGTCTCCGGGTCCTCCTATGGCTACACCTTC.

The chain recombines TRBV7-9 with TRBJ1-2, with D perhaps TRBD1 (5 bases). The V end lost 1 base, the J end lost 8 bases, and 14 bases lay between the germline ends. The CDR3 loop spans 14 amino acids. Germline V CDR1 and CDR2: SEHNR, FQNEAQ (reference sequence). The CDR3 protein is CASSLGEQVKGYTF. CDR3 nucleotide sequence: TGTGCCAGCAGCTTAGGGGAACAGGTCAAGGGCTACACCTTC.

The chain is built from TRBV5-5 and TRBJ2-5; a possible D gene is TRBD2 (5 bases). V was cut by 0 bases and J by 2 bases, with 14 bases left in between. The CDR3 totals 16 residues. Germline CDR1 SGHKS, CDR2 YYEKEE (reference sequence). The CDR3 DNA reads TGTGCCAGCAGCTTGGTTAGGATCCCGGGGCAAGAGACCCAGTACTTC. It yields the protein CASSLVRIPGQETQYF.

The rearrangement links TRBV30 to TRBJ2-1; 8 bases match TRBD1. Looked up from germline, CDR1 is GTSNPN and CDR2 is SVGIG (reference sequence). The CDR3 is 13 residues long. V was clipped by 7 bases and J by 1 base; unmatched bases: 3. This CDR3 reads CALRQGSYNEQFF. DNA for the CDR3: TGTGCCTTACGACAGGGGTCCTACAATGAGCAGTTCTTC.

CDR3 sequence (DNA): TGTGCCAGCATTAGCATGAACACTGAAGCTTTCTTT. Its protein product is CASISMNTEAFF. This rearrangement joins TRBV28 to TRBJ1-1; no clear D. Germline V gene lookup returns CDR1 MDHEN and CDR2 SYDVKM. V was pared by 7 bases and J by 0 bases, with 6 bases between. The CDR3 is 12 amino acids.

For this clone: This CDR3 fails to terminate in the conserved phenylalanine or tryptophan, so it likely reflects a read error. The rearrangement joins TRBV6-6 to TRBJ1-6; 7 nucleotides match TRBD1. Germline V gene lookup returns CDR1 MNHNY and CDR2 SVGAGI (reference sequence). Trimming removed 3 bases from V and 5 bases from J; junction bases left unmatched: 4. The length of the CDR3 is 15 residues. CDR3 in amino acids: CASSYSGTDNSPLHL. The CDR3 bases are TGTGCCAGCAGTTATTCCGGGACAGATAATTCACCCCTCCACCTT.

The genes are TRBV9 and TRBJ2-5; TRBD2 matches 9 bases. V shed 2 bases and J 2 bases; nucleotides not matched to a gene: 13. This CDR3 is built from 18 residues. Germline V gene lookup returns CDR1 SGDLS and CDR2 YYNGEE. DNA for the CDR3: TGTGCCAGCAGCGTGTCCGGGACTAGCATGGGCCCACAAGAGACCCAGTACTTC. This gives the protein CASSVSGTSMGPQETQYF.

The chain joins TRBV5-1 to TRBJ2-1, with TRBD2 matching over 7 bases. The CDR3 is 14 residues long. V gave up 4 bases and J gave up 3 bases; unmatched junction bases: 4. The V gene's germline CDR1 is SGHRS and CDR2 YFSETQ. CDR3: CASSRGENYNEQFF. The CDR3 DNA is TGCGCCAGCAGCCGGGGGGAAAACTACAATGAGCAGTTCTTC.

Written as DNA, the CDR3 is TGTGCCAGCAGCTTGGCCCCCAGGGTGAACACTGAAGCTTTCTTT. The encoded protein is CASSLAPRVNTEAFF. This chain connects TRBV5-6 to TRBJ1-1; tentative D call: TRBD1 (5 bases). The CDR3 contains 15 residues. V was clipped by 0 bases and J by 0 bases, with 9 bases between them. CDR1 is SGHDT and CDR2 is YYEEEE in the germline V gene.

This clone was detected a few times. The same CDR3 arises from other DNA sequences in this sample as well. The rearrangement uses TRBV5-1 and TRBJ2-7; 7 nucleotides agree with TRBD1. There are 13 residues in the CDR3. V lost 3 bases, J lost 1 base, and 1 base stayed unmatched. The germline V gene encodes CDR1 SGHRS and CDR2 YFSETQ. CDR3 in amino acids: CASSSTGSYEQYF. The CDR3 DNA sequence: TGCGCCAGCAGCTCGACAGGGTCCTACGAGCAGTACTTC.

CDR3 region: CASSLRGTLYEQYF. As DNA, the CDR3 is TGTGCCAGCAGTTTACGAGGGACTCTTTACGAGCAGTACTTC. The V and J genes are TRBV27 and TRBJ2-5, with TRBD2 as a possible D gene (6 bases). The assigned J gene may be wrong: the sequence end matches TRBJ2-7 better. CDR3 length: 14 amino acids. CDR1 and CDR2 from the germline V gene are MNHEY and SMNVEV (reference sequence).

The rearrangement joins TRBV4-1 to TRBJ2-4, with TRBD1 identical over 9 bases. The CDR3 extends over 18 amino acids. The germline V gene encodes CDR1 MGHRA and CDR2 YSYEKL. The V and J ends lost 0 bases and 4 bases, in that order; junction bases with no gene match: 10. The CDR3 DNA follows: TGCGCCAGCAGCCAAGACCTAAGACAGGGGGACTTTAAAAACATTCAGTACTTC. It specifies CASSQDLRQGDFKNIQYF.

The chain carries TRBV5-5 and TRBJ1-1, with 9 bases lining up with TRBD1. The V and J ends lost 4 bases and 6 bases, in that order; junction bases with no gene match: 10. The CDR3 runs 15 residues. Germline CDR1 is SGHKS and CDR2 is YYEKEE (reference sequence). The CDR3: CASSKWTGEMSEAFF. DNA of the CDR3: TGTGCCAGCAGCAAATGGACAGGGGAGATGTCTGAAGCTTTCTTT.

The chain is built from TRBV19 and TRBJ1-2; D is ambiguous. This CDR3 is 16 amino acids long. Germline CDR1 LNHDA, CDR2 SQIVND (reference sequence). V was cut by 5 bases and J by 1 base, with 17 bases left in between. As DNA, the CDR3 is TGTGCCAGTAGTGATGTAAGCAACTCATATAACTATGGCTACACCTTC. Translation: CASSDVSNSYNYGYTF. The whole variable domain, remainder taken from reference TRBV19 and TRBJ1-2, is DGGITQSPKYLFRKEGQNVTLSCEQNLNHDAMYWYRQDPGQGLRLIYYSQIVNDFQKGDIAEGYSVSREKKESFPLTVTSAQKNPTAFYLCASSDVSNSYNYGYTFGSGTRLTVV.

This chain uses TRBV6-6 with TRBJ2-7; 10 nucleotides agree with TRBD1. This CDR3 region has 16 residues. V gave up 7 bases and J gave up 3 bases; unmatched junction bases: 12. Germline-derived CDR1 and CDR2 are MNHNY and SVGAGI (reference sequence). The CDR3 nucleotides are TGTGCCAGCAATTTATTGTCCGGGACAGGGGTCTACGAGCAGTACTTC. It encodes CASNLLSGTGVYEQYF.

The chain employs TRBV2 and TRBJ2-1; the D gene is possibly TRBD2 (6 bases). Germline lookup yields CDR1 SNHLY and CDR2 FYNNEI. The CDR3 is 13 amino acids. V lost 3 bases, J lost 7 bases, and 10 bases lay in between. The CDR3 sequence: CASSDPEGNEQFF. The CDR3 bases are TGTGCCAGCAGTGACCCGGAGGGGAATGAGCAGTTCTTC.